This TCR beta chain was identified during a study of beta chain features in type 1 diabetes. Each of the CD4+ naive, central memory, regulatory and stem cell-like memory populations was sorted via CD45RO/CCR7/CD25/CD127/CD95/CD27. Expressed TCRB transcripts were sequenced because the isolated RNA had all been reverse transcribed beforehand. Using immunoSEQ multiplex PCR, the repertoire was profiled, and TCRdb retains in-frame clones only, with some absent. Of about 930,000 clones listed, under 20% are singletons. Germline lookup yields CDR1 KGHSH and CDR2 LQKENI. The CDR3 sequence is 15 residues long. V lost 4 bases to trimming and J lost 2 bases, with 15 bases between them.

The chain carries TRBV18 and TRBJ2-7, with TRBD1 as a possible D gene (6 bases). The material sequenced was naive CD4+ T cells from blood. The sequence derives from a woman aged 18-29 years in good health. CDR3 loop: CASSLFFRDTYEQYF. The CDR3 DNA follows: TGTGCCAGCTCACTCTTCTTCAGGGACACCTACGAGCAGTACTTC.